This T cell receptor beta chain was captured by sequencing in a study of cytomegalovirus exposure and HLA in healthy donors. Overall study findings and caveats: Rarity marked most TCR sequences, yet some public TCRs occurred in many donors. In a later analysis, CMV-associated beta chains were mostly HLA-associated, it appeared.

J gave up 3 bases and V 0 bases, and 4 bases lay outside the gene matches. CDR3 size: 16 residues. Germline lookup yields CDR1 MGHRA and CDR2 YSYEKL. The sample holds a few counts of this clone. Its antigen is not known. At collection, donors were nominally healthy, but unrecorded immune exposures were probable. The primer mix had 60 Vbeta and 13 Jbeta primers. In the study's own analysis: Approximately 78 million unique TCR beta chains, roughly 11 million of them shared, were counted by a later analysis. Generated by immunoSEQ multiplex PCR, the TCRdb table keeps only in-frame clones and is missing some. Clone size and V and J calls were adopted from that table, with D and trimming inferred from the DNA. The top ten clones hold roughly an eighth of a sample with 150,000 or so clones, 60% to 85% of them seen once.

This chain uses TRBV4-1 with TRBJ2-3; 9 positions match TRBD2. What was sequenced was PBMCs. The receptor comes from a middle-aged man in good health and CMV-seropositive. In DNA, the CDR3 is TGCGCCAGCAGCCAAGAAGCGGGAGGAGGTACAGATACGCAGTATTTT. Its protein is CASSQEAGGGTDTQYF.